Listed below are T cell receptor beta chains from one sample, sequenced in a study of shared clonotypes between healthy human individuals. The method was immunoSEQ multiplex PCR; TCRdb's version includes in-frame clones alone and lacks a portion of them. Here the sample spans 950,000 to 1,100,000 clones, 75% being singletons. Material: memory CD4+ T cells sorted from blood. The receptors here all came from a man between 18 and 35 years old in good health. Both conserved end residues are part of each CDR3. Fields, in order: D gene, J gene, clone size, CDR3 length, V gene, CDR3 DNA, CDR3 protein. A D gene is named only where the DNA matches it firmly. Not every row has a clone size; where given, it reads once, few, many or a size class.

d_gene: -; j_gene: TRBJ2-1; abundance: -; len: 16; v_gene: TRBV18; CDR3nt: TGTGCCAGCCACCCCCCGTTGGCCCCGGGGAACAATGAGCAGTTCTTC; CDR3aa: CASHPPLAPGNNEQFF
d_gene: -; j_gene: TRBJ2-7; abundance: -; len: 15; v_gene: TRBV6-5; CDR3nt: TGTGCCAGCAGTTATAGTTTCTCTAGCGCCTACGAGCAGTACTTC; CDR3aa: CASSYSFSSAYEQYF
d_gene: -; j_gene: TRBJ1-3; abundance: -; len: 15; v_gene: TRBV18; CDR3nt: TGTGCCAGCTCACCACCGGTCGGAACTGGAAACACCATATATTTT; CDR3aa: CASSPPVGTGNTIYF
d_gene: -; j_gene: TRBJ2-3; abundance: -; len: 15; v_gene: TRBV5-1; CDR3nt: TGCGCCAGCAGCCCGTCAGGGGGGAGCACAGATACGCAGTATTTT; CDR3aa: CASSPSGGSTDTQYF
d_gene: -; j_gene: TRBJ1-3; abundance: many; len: 14; v_gene: TRBV6-6; CDR3nt: TGTGCCAGCAGTAAGGTGGGCTCTGGAAACACCATATATTTT; CDR3aa: CASSKVGSGNTIYF
d_gene: -; j_gene: TRBJ2-7; abundance: -; len: 13; v_gene: TRBV6-5; CDR3nt: TGTGCCAGCAGCCTAGGGTCCTCCTACGAGCAGTACTTC; CDR3aa: CASSLGSSYEQYF
d_gene: TRBD1; j_gene: TRBJ1-5; abundance: -; len: 15; v_gene: TRBV5-1; CDR3nt: TGCGCCAGCAGCCCCGAGGGGGCAGGGAATCAGCCCCAGCATTTT; CDR3aa: CASSPEGAGNQPQHF
d_gene: -; j_gene: TRBJ2-4; abundance: -; len: 17; v_gene: TRBV4-1; CDR3nt: TGCGCCAGCAGCCAAGGGTGGTACGGGCAGGGATTGAACATTCAGTACTTC; CDR3aa: CASSQGWYGQGLNIQYF
d_gene: -; j_gene: TRBJ1-5; abundance: -; len: 15; v_gene: TRBV7-2; CDR3nt: TGTGCCAGCAGCTTAGATCGGACAGTTAATCAGCCCCAGCATTTT; CDR3aa: CASSLDRTVNQPQHF
d_gene: -; j_gene: TRBJ1-1; abundance: -; len: 15; v_gene: TRBV29-1; CDR3nt: TGCAGCGTTCTCGGCGAGTCCGGTAGTAGCACTGAAGCTTTCTTT; CDR3aa: CSVLGESGSSTEAFF
d_gene: -; j_gene: TRBJ2-7; abundance: -; len: 14; v_gene: TRBV21-1; CDR3nt: TGTGCCAGCAGCAAAGTGGACAGACCCTACGAGCAGTACTTC; CDR3aa: CASSKVDRPYEQYF
d_gene: -; j_gene: TRBJ2-2; abundance: few; len: 12; v_gene: TRBV10-3; CDR3nt: TGTGCCACACAGGTGGACACCGGGGAGCTGTTTTTT; CDR3aa: CATQVDTGELFF
d_gene: TRBD2; j_gene: TRBJ2-1; abundance: -; len: 15; v_gene: TRBV15; CDR3nt: TGTGCCACCAGCAGGACTAGCGGGAGTGTGGATGAGCAGTTCTTC; CDR3aa: CATSRTSGSVDEQFF
d_gene: -; j_gene: TRBJ2-5; abundance: -; len: 14; v_gene: TRBV5-1; CDR3nt: TGCGCCAGCAGCTTCTTGACGGAGTCAGAGACCCAGTACTTC; CDR3aa: CASSFLTESETQYF
d_gene: TRBD1; j_gene: TRBJ1-2; abundance: once; len: 12; v_gene: TRBV28; CDR3nt: TGTGCCTCGAGAGGGGGCAGGTATGGCTACACCTTC; CDR3aa: CASRGGRYGYTF
d_gene: TRBD1; j_gene: TRBJ2-1; abundance: few; len: 15; v_gene: TRBV10-3; CDR3nt: TGTGCCATCAACAGGGGCCAAAAAAACTACAATGAGCAGTTCTTC; CDR3aa: CAINRGQKNYNEQFF
d_gene: TRBD1; j_gene: TRBJ1-1; abundance: -; len: 14; v_gene: TRBV5-8; CDR3nt: TGTGCCAGCAGCATAGGGGGCGCGGGAACTGAAGCTTTCTTT; CDR3aa: CASSIGGAGTEAFF